This entry lists 5 T cell receptor beta chains sequenced from one sample in a study of CD4+ T cells in melanoma. Sequencing was performed with immunoSEQ multiplex PCR; in TCRdb, only in-frame clones are kept and a portion is missing. The data hold around 100,000 clones, with 92% observed a single time. Sequenced: peripheral blood. The receptors come from a human donor with melanoma.

V and J are TRBV27 and TRBJ2-7, with 12 positions matching TRBD2. Germline V gene sequence: CDR1 MNHEY, CDR2 SMNVEV (reference sequence). The V gene end was trimmed by 6 bases and the J gene end by 2 bases; junction bases not matched to a gene: 5. The CDR3 loop spans 15 amino acids. CDR3 in DNA: TGTGCCAGCAGATCTAGCGGGAGGGACCCCTACGAGCAGTACTTC. Translating gives CASRSSGRDPYEQYF.

This chain uses TRBV5-1 with TRBJ2-3; D is perhaps TRBD1 or TRBD2 (5 bases each). V dropped 4 bases and J dropped 0 bases, with 6 bases sitting between them. Germline assignment: CDR1 SGHRS and CDR2 YFSETQ. This CDR3 spans 13 amino acids. In DNA, the CDR3 is TGCGCCAGCAGCCGGGACAGCACAGATACGCAGTATTTT. This encodes CASSRDSTDTQYF.

A few counts support this clone. V and J are TRBV13 and TRBJ2-2, with 12 nucleotides matching TRBD2. Trimming took 6 bases from V and 6 from J; bases not matched to a gene: 2. The germline CDR1 and CDR2 sequences are PRHDT and FYEKMQ (reference sequence). This CDR3 has 14 amino acids. The CDR3 region is CASRTSGRSGELFF. The CDR3 DNA sequence: TGTGCCAGCAGGACTAGCGGGAGATCCGGGGAGCTGTTTTTT.

The rearrangement joins TRBV5-6 to TRBJ2-6; D remains ambiguous. The CDR3 extends over 15 amino acids. V dropped 4 bases and J dropped 0 bases, with 8 bases sitting between them. Germline-derived CDR1 and CDR2 are SGHDT and YYEEEE. The CDR3 sequence: CASSTRNSGANVLTF. CDR3 bases: TGTGCCAGCAGCACCCGAAACTCTGGGGCCAACGTCCTGACTTTC.

The V gene is TRBV7-9, the J gene TRBJ2-7; 7 bases line up with TRBD1. Germline V gene lookup returns CDR1 SEHNR and CDR2 FQNEAQ (reference sequence). V lost 5 bases to trimming and J lost 2 bases; unmatched junction nucleotides: 6. This CDR3 contains 14 residues. The chain's CDR3 is CASSREGQTYEQYF. The CDR3 DNA is TGTGCCAGCAGCCGAGAGGGACAGACCTACGAGCAGTACTTC.